Sequencing of this T cell receptor beta chain was carried out in a study of OX40 agonist ivuxolimab in advanced cancers. In the study overall: The costimulatory receptor OX40 (CD134) was targeted by ivuxolimab, a fully human IgG2 agonistic monoclonal antibody. In the dose-escalation cohort, more than 75% of patients were male, and the mean age was approximately 60 years, with a range of roughly 20 to 85. Partial responses occurred in three dose-escalation patients: two with cutaneous melanoma and one with hepatocellular carcinoma. Peripheral TCRbeta sequencing aimed to test whether ivuxolimab altered TCR sequence diversity and caused clonal T-cell expansion. Among the roughly 52 dose-escalation patients, about 19 had hepatocellular carcinoma, 15 or so melanoma, 9 renal cell carcinoma and 9 head and neck cancer. Intravenous ivuxolimab was administered to patients every 2 weeks at six dose levels: 0.01, 0.1, 0.3, 1.5, 3 and 10 mg/kg. Prior anti-PD-1, anti-PD-L1 or anti-CTLA-4 therapy was permitted, and approximately 39% of dose-escalation patients had received checkpoint inhibitors. The monotherapy dose-escalation portion (N of about 47 patients) of the phase I ivuxolimab trial is reported in the paper.

The trial excluded patients who had a history of autoimmune disease or who were on systemic immunosuppression. Peripheral blood for TCR sequencing was collected from all dose cohorts at baseline, on cycle 4 day 1, and on cycle 7 day 1. Samples came from an open-label, multicenter, first-in-human phase I dose-escalation trial of ivuxolimab. Adults with locally advanced or metastatic melanoma, renal cell, hepatocellular, or head and neck squamous cell carcinoma were enrolled in the trial. CD4+ and CD8+ T cells were sorted separately from peripheral blood before TCR sequencing. The paper as a whole reports these results and caveats: On average, CD8+ T cells showed more expanded clones than CD4+ T cells after ivuxolimab. Low levels of normalized T-cell clonal expansion were also seen in some patients who did not respond. The antigen specificity of the clonally expanded peripheral T cells was not determined. At doses of 0.1 to 3.0 mg/kg, clonal expansion of both CD4+ and CD8+ blood T cells was observed from baseline to week 6. In the 0.1-3.0 mg/kg groups, partial responders had among the lowest normalized peripheral clonal expansion, particularly in CD8+ T cells.

The germline V gene supplies CDR1 SGHRS and CDR2 YFSETQ. There are 12 amino acids in the CDR3, from cysteine to phenylalanine inclusive. The DNA shown is the 36-base CDR3, in frame from base 1. V is reduced by 7 bases and J by 5 bases, leaving a spacing of 12 bases between them. In the case of this clone: Its recognized antigen is unknown. No base quality values were provided; no much bigger clone lies one nucleotide off.

Genomic DNA was isolated from the sorted cells so that the TCRbeta CDR3 region could be sequenced. The immunoSEQ Assay was used to sequence the TCRbeta CDR3 regions. Here the immuneACCESS table is served through TCRdb, limited to in-frame sequences with V and J called. Missing clones are a known gap in these copies; in checked studies unresolved V genes cover under half, and the rest lacks a known reason. The sample includes about 79,000 clones, with about 90% observed a single time. The top ten clonotypes cover approximately 7% of the sample. This TCR derives from an adult with an advanced solid tumor such as melanoma, head and neck, liver or kidney cancer. Sequencing was performed on CD4+ or CD8+ T cells sorted from blood, taken in a trial of the OX40 agonist ivuxolimab. This receptor chain uses TRBV5-1 and TRBJ2-5; no D gene is confidently identified. The DNA is TGCGCCAGCGGATCCTGGTTGGAGACCCAGTACTTC. Its protein is CASGSWLETQYF. With the portions outside the CDR3 filled from the reference TRBV5-1 and TRBJ2-5 genes, the complete variable region becomes KAGVTQTPRYLIKTRGQQVTLSCSPISGHRSVSWYQQTPGQGLQFLFEYFSETQRNKGNFPGRFSGRQFSNSRSEMNVSTLELGDSALYLCASGSWLETQYFGPGTRLLVL.